Following are 15 T cell receptor beta chains from one sample sequenced in a study of blood T cell repertoires in COVID-19. TCRdb keeps only in-frame clones here, not all; method: immunoSEQ multiplex PCR. The sample records 120,000 to 150,000 clones, around 82% being singletons. The sample comprised PBMCs or T cells enriched from blood (not recorded which). Receptors were obtained from a man aged 40-50 years with acute COVID-19.

This clone occurred once. The rearrangement joins TRBV7-9 to TRBJ2-7; D remains unclear. Per the germline V gene, CDR1 is SEHNR and CDR2 is FQNEAQ (reference sequence). Trimming pared 5 bases from V and 3 bases from J, leaving 8 bases between. CDR3 length: 12 amino acids. In nucleotides, the CDR3 is TGTGCCAGCAGCGCAAACAGCTACGAGCAGTACTTC. Its protein product is CASSANSYEQYF. The whole variable domain, remainder taken from reference TRBV7-9 and TRBJ2-7, is DTGVSQNPRHKITKRGQNVTFRCDPISEHNRLYWYRQTLGQGPEFLTYFQNEAQLEKSRLLSDRFSAERPKGSFSTLEIQRTEQGDSAMYLCASSANSYEQYFGPGTRLTVT.

The J gene is TRBJ2-3, the V gene TRBV19, with 7 bases aligning to TRBD1. The CDR3 is 15 amino acids. The V and J ends lost 7 bases and 6 bases, in that order; junction bases with no gene match: 13. Germline CDR1 and CDR2: LNHDA and SQIVND (reference sequence). The CDR3 loop reads CASTPREGGHDTQYF. CDR3 bases: TGTGCCAGTACCCCCCGGGAAGGGGGCCACGATACGCAGTATTTT.

The chain has TRBV28 and TRBJ1-5, with D uncertain. Trimming pared 4 bases from V and 4 bases from J, leaving 8 bases between. In germline, CDR1 is MDHEN, CDR2 SYDVKM. The CDR3 length is 13 residues. CDR3 region: CASSSSPNQPQHF. The CDR3 DNA sequence: TGTGCCAGCAGTTCCTCCCCTAATCAGCCCCAGCATTTT.

This sequence joins TRBV9 and TRBJ2-5; 14 bases fit TRBD2. V trimming: 3 bases; J trimming: 4 bases; junction bases outside the gene matches: 5. This CDR3 comprises 16 residues. Germline loops: CDR1 SGDLS, CDR2 YYNGEE. The CDR3 nucleotides are TGTGCCAGCAGCGGAGGACTAGCGGGAGGTGGAGAGACCCAGTACTTC. Amino acids: CASSGGLAGGGETQYF.

There are a few counts of this clone. The chain joins TRBV18 to TRBJ1-2, with D tentatively TRBD1 (5 bases). Germline CDR1 KGHSH, CDR2 LQKENI. V shed 3 bases and J shed 4 bases, with 21 bases lying between them. This CDR3 region has 17 residues. The CDR3 coding sequence is TGTGCCAGCTCACCCGATGAAGGAGGGGTAATGTTCTATGGCTACACCTTC. Translated, it gives CASSPDEGGVMFYGYTF.

The chain joins TRBV4-3 to TRBJ2-7; 7 bases align to TRBD1. With 0 bases clipped from V and 2 bases from J, the junction kept 4 bases outside the gene matches. The CDR3 has 15 residues. Germline lookup yields CDR1 LGHNA and CDR2 YSLEER. CDR3 residues: CASSQDGGQTYEQYF. For the CDR3, the DNA is TGCGCCAGCAGCCAAGATGGGGGACAGACCTACGAGCAGTACTTC.

V gene TRBV27 combines with J gene TRBJ2-1, with 10 bases matching TRBD2. V lost 2 bases and J lost 10; bases outside the gene matches: 11. Germline V gene data show CDR1 as MNHEY and CDR2 as SMNVEV (reference sequence). The CDR3 has 16 residues. CDR3 region: CASSLQPGLAEIEQFF. The CDR3 nucleotides are TGTGCCAGCAGTTTACAGCCCGGACTAGCGGAAATAGAGCAGTTCTTC.

This clone was seen a handful of times. The chain uses TRBV5-4 and TRBJ2-3; no definite D call. The germline V gene has CDR1 SGHNT and CDR2 YYREEE (reference sequence). V was trimmed by 4 bases and J by 3 bases, leaving 12 bases between them. CDR3 length: 14 amino acids. DNA of the CDR3: TGTGCCAGCAGCCAGACACGCAGTACAGATACGCAGTATTTT. Its translation is CASSQTRSTDTQYF. The variable domain in full, completed from reference TRBV5-4 and TRBJ2-3, reads ETGVTQSPTHLIKTRGQQVTLRCSSQSGHNTVSWYQQALGQGPQFIFQYYREEENGRGNFPPRFSGLQFPNYSSELNVNALELDDSALYLCASSQTRSTDTQYFGPGTRLTVL.

This CDR3 reads CASSPDGRIQETQYF. DNA of the CDR3: TGTGCCAGCTCCCCAGACGGGAGGATACAAGAGACCCAGTACTTC. The chain uses TRBV18 and TRBJ2-5; 7 bases match TRBD2. The CDR3 is 15 residues long. Germline lookup yields CDR1 KGHSH and CDR2 LQKENI. Trimming took 6 bases from V and 2 from J; bases not matched to a gene: 9.

This chain uses TRBV10-3 with TRBJ1-6; the match to TRBD1 covers 8 bases. CDR1 and CDR2 from the germline V gene are ENHRY and SYGVKD. The V and J ends lost 6 bases and 0 bases, in that order; junction bases with no gene match: 10. The CDR3 contains 18 residues. The CDR3, as DNA: TGTGCCATCAGGAACCCGGGACAGGAGAGCTCCTATAATTCACCCCTCCACTTT. Amino acid sequence: CAIRNPGQESSYNSPLHF.

This rearrangement joins TRBV7-2 to TRBJ2-1; 8 nucleotides agree with TRBD2. The V gene's germline CDR1 is SGHTA and CDR2 FQGNSA. Trimming cost V 2 bases and J 3 bases; bases outside gene matches: 6. The CDR3 extends over 16 amino acids. For the CDR3, the DNA is TGTGCCAGCAGCTTATTCTCGGGAGGGGACTACAATGAGCAGTTCTTC. Translating gives CASSLFSGGDYNEQFF. Supplemented by reference TRBV7-2 and TRBJ2-1, the full variable domain reads GAGVSQSPSNKVTEKGKDVELRCDPISGHTALYWYRQSLGQGLEFLIYFQGNSAPDKSGLPSDRFSAERTGGSVSTLTIQRTQQEDSAVYLCASSLFSGGDYNEQFFGPGTRLTVL.

This clone was picked up one time. The rearrangement uses TRBV5-1 and TRBJ2-2; 7 nucleotides align to TRBD2. CDR3 length: 14 residues. Trimming took 3 bases from V and 5 from J; bases not matched to a gene: 4. Per the germline V gene, CDR1 is SGHRS and CDR2 is YFSETQ. The CDR3 loop is CASSSGLETGELFF. The DNA of the CDR3 is TGCGCCAGCAGCTCCGGACTAGAAACCGGGGAGCTGTTTTTT.

This sequence joins TRBV5-4 and TRBJ2-5, with a weak D call TRBD1 (5 bases). Germline CDR1 is SGHNT and CDR2 is YYREEE (reference sequence). The CDR3 runs 15 residues. Trimming left V 3 bases short and J 4 bases short, with 16 bases between. CDR3 sequence: CASSSQVGQGETQYF. CDR3 nucleotides: TGTGCCAGCAGCTCCCAGGTCGGGCAGGGAGAGACCCAGTACTTC.

The chain links TRBV5-4 to TRBJ2-7; D is possibly TRBD1 (5 bases). The CDR3 is 14 residues long. The germline CDR1 and CDR2 sequences are SGHNT and YYREEE (reference sequence). Trimming left V 3 bases short and J 4 bases short, with 14 bases between. The CDR3 sequence is CASSSRTTRYEQYF. DNA of the CDR3: TGTGCCAGCAGCTCCCGGACAACGAGGTACGAGCAGTACTTC.

The chain is built from TRBV6-5 and TRBJ1-1; 10 nucleotides match TRBD1. This CDR3 has 16 residues. Germline CDR1 and CDR2: MNHEY and SVGAGI. After removal of 0 bases from V and 3 bases from J, the junction contained 4 bases not matched to a gene. CDR3 in amino acids: CASSYSRDRGYTEAFF. The CDR3 DNA reads as TGTGCCAGCAGTTACTCGAGGGACAGGGGATACACTGAAGCTTTCTTT.